The 24 T cell receptor beta chains presented below share a single source sample, sequenced in a study of T cell changes during pregnancy in multiple sclerosis. The assay was immunoSEQ multiplex PCR, and TCRdb's table has in-frame clones only and misses some. The table includes around 72,000 clones, 90% to 95% detected once. The specimen was peripheral blood, collected in the third trimester of pregnancy. The receptor source for this set is a female donor in good health, enrolled as a control in a pregnancy study.

The chain has TRBV5-6 and TRBJ2-2; 10 nucleotides align to TRBD1. The CDR3 totals 19 residues. With 3 bases clipped from V and 5 bases from J, the junction kept 16 bases outside the gene matches. CDR1 is SGHDT, CDR2 YYEEEE, per germline. CDR3 DNA: TGTGCCAGCAGCTCCATCCGGGACAGGGGAGAAGGGAGGACCGGGGAGCTGTTTTTT. Its translation: CASSSIRDRGEGRTGELFF.

This clone was detected once. The V call is TRBV6-5, the J call TRBJ2-3; TRBD2 matches at 7 bases. Germline V lookup: CDR1 MNHEY, CDR2 SVGAGI. The V segment lost 5 bases and the J segment 7 bases; nucleotides outside the gene matches: 12. This CDR3 spans 15 amino acids. CDR3 residues: CASSLLDGGSNTQYF. The CDR3 DNA reads TGTGCCAGCAGTCTTCTTGACGGGGGGAGCAATACGCAGTATTTT.

CDR3 coding DNA: TGTGCCAGCTCACTAGAACAGGGGAGAAACACTGAAGCTTTCTTT. This translates into CASSLEQGRNTEAFF. The genes are TRBV18 and TRBJ1-1; 7 bases fit TRBD1. J was trimmed by 2 bases and V by 4 bases; bases with no gene match: 7. Germline CDR1 and CDR2: KGHSH and LQKENI. This CDR3 has 15 amino acids.

This chain connects TRBV10-1 to TRBJ1-2, with 11 bases fitting TRBD1. Trimming at V came to 6 bases and at J to 0 bases, leaving 6 bases not matched to a gene. CDR1 is WNHNN, CDR2 SYGVQD, per germline (reference sequence). The CDR3 is 16 amino acids. CDR3 in amino acids: CASRPGTGGTNYGYTF. The CDR3 nucleotides are TGCGCCAGCAGACCCGGGACAGGGGGAACTAACTATGGCTACACCTTC.

This chain links TRBV7-2 with TRBJ1-2, with D possibly matching TRBD1 (5 bases). Germline assignment: CDR1 SGHTA and CDR2 FQGNSA. The V gene lost 2 bases and the J gene lost 1 base, with 20 bases spanning the gap. This CDR3 is built from 18 residues. The CDR3: CASSLRGTENGRNYGYTF. The DNA for the CDR3 is TGTGCCAGCAGCTTAAGGGGTACGGAAAACGGACGTAACTATGGCTACACCTTC.

The chain is built from TRBV7-6 and TRBJ2-3; TRBD2 matches 7 bases. V was clipped by 0 bases and J by 4 bases; unmatched bases: 10. Looked up from germline, CDR1 is SGHVS and CDR2 is FNYEAQ. The CDR3 is 17 amino acids. The CDR3 loop is CASSLARSGAGADTQYF. Here the CDR3 DNA reads TGTGCCAGCAGCTTAGCAAGAAGCGGGGCGGGTGCAGATACGCAGTATTTT.

This chain links TRBV4-1 with TRBJ1-5; D is ambiguous. CDR1 MGHRA and CDR2 YSYEKL come from the germline V gene. The CDR3 spans 14 residues. V was shortened by 2 bases and J by 7 bases, with 12 bases between the two germline ends. The CDR3 nucleotides read TGCGCCAGCAGCCAAAGGGCGGGCGACCAGCCCCAGCATTTT. This sequence encodes CASSQRAGDQPQHF.

The V and J genes are TRBV5-1 and TRBJ2-1; D unclear. The germline CDR1 and CDR2 sequences are SGHRS and YFSETQ. Trimming cost V 0 bases and J 2 bases, with 9 bases left between them. The CDR3 spans 15 residues. CDR3 region: CASSLVSETYNEQFF. The CDR3 bases are TGCGCCAGCAGCTTGGTCTCGGAGACCTACAATGAGCAGTTCTTC.

The CDR3 DNA sequence: TGTGCCAGCAGCTTAACGGCGAGCCAGGTCAATCAGCCCCAGCATTTT. Translated: CASSLTASQVNQPQHF. The rearrangement uses TRBV5-6 and TRBJ1-5, with D uncertain. Trimming left V 2 bases short and J 3 bases short, with 15 bases between. Germline CDR1 SGHDT, CDR2 YYEEEE. The CDR3 has 16 residues.

V gene TRBV27 combines with J gene TRBJ1-5, with D uncertain. The V gene lost 2 bases and the J gene lost 6 bases, with 14 bases spanning the gap. This CDR3 is 15 amino acids long. Germline values: CDR1 MNHEY, CDR2 SMNVEV (reference sequence). The CDR3 protein is CASSLVGEGTQPQHF. The CDR3 DNA reads as TGTGCCAGCAGTTTAGTTGGGGAGGGCACTCAGCCCCAGCATTTT.

This clone was found once. The chain carries TRBV28 and TRBJ1-1; 8 positions agree with TRBD1. The V gene end was trimmed by 6 bases and the J gene end by 11 bases; junction bases not matched to a gene: 8. CDR1 is MDHEN, CDR2 SYDVKM, per germline. The CDR3 totals 12 residues. The CDR3 DNA reads as TGTGCCAGCAGGACCCAGGGACAGGCCGCTTTCTTT. Translated, it gives CASRTQGQAAFF.

The chain carries TRBV28 and TRBJ2-7; D unclear. The CDR3 spans 12 residues. Per the germline V gene, CDR1 is MDHEN and CDR2 is SYDVKM. V was cut by 6 bases and J by 5 bases, with 11 bases left in between. The CDR3 bases are TGTGCCAGCAGAGGTAGCTTCAACGAGCAGTACTTC. Translating it yields CASRGSFNEQYF.

This chain uses TRBV4-1 with TRBJ2-4, with D possibly being TRBD2 (5 bases). The CDR3 loop spans 15 amino acids. V lost 4 bases, J lost 0 bases, and 10 bases lay in between. Per the germline V gene, CDR1 is MGHRA and CDR2 is YSYEKL. The CDR3 coding sequence is TGCGCCAGCAGCCTGCAACGGGGAGCCAAAAACATTCAGTACTTC. The encoded protein is CASSLQRGAKNIQYF.

The gene calls are TRBV2 and TRBJ1-2; TRBD1 aligns across 7 bases. Germline assignment: CDR1 SNHLY and CDR2 FYNNEI. V lost 2 bases, J lost 4 bases, and 4 bases stayed unmatched. The CDR3 consists of 14 residues. The CDR3 bases are TGTGCCAGCAGTGAAATTGACAGGGCCTATGGCTACACCTTC. Encoded protein: CASSEIDRAYGYTF.

The chain has TRBV5-1 and TRBJ1-6; no definite D call. Per the germline V gene, CDR1 is SGHRS and CDR2 is YFSETQ. Trimming pared 0 bases from V and 6 bases from J, leaving 7 bases between. This CDR3 is built from 14 residues. In DNA, the CDR3 is TGCGCCAGCAGCTTGGCACAACCTAATTCACCCCTCCACTTT. It yields the protein CASSLAQPNSPLHF.

The chain is built from TRBV5-1 and TRBJ2-1; 8 nucleotides agree with TRBD2. In germline, CDR1 is SGHRS, CDR2 YFSETQ. Unmatched junction bases numbered 4, after V lost 2 bases and J lost 0 bases. The CDR3 has 16 residues. CDR3 region: CASSFSGASSYNEQFF. DNA of the CDR3: TGCGCCAGCAGCTTTAGCGGGGCCAGCTCCTACAATGAGCAGTTCTTC.

The CDR3 sequence: CASGPGGSQPQHF. The CDR3 DNA follows: TGTGCCAGCGGTCCAGGGGGCAGTCAGCCCCAGCATTTT. The chain recombines TRBV7-9 with TRBJ1-5, with 8 nucleotides matching TRBD1. This CDR3 comprises 13 residues. Germline-derived CDR1 and CDR2 are SEHNR and FQNEAQ (reference sequence). After removal of 8 bases from V and 6 bases from J, the junction contained 6 bases not matched to a gene.

The CDR3 loop reads CASSPSPTPGNTIYF. CDR3 in DNA: TGTGCCAGCTCACCATCGCCTACTCCGGGAAACACCATATATTTT. The V gene is TRBV18, the J gene TRBJ1-3; D is ambiguous. The length of the CDR3 is 15 residues. Germline assignment: CDR1 KGHSH and CDR2 LQKENI. V lost 2 bases, J lost 4 bases, and 12 bases lay in between.

A remark on this clone: Other DNA sequences of this sample code for an identical CDR3. This rearrangement joins TRBV27 to TRBJ2-5, with D unclear. CDR3 size: 14 residues. Germline CDR1 and CDR2: MNHEY and SMNVEV (reference sequence). V was clipped by 3 bases and J by 0 bases, with 8 bases between them. The DNA for the CDR3 is TGTGCCAGCAGTTTGAATAGTTACCAAGAGACCCAGTACTTC. Protein sequence: CASSLNSYQETQYF.

The gene calls are TRBV6-1 and TRBJ1-1; D gene ambiguous. Trimming shortened V by 7 bases and J by 7 bases, and 16 bases separated the two germline ends. The CDR3 extends over 13 amino acids. The germline V gene has CDR1 MNHNS and CDR2 SASEGT. CDR3: CASTAGLMDEAFF. The CDR3 region has the DNA TGTGCCAGCACGGCGGGGTTGATGGATGAAGCTTTCTTT.

J is TRBJ1-1 and V is TRBV2, with D tentatively TRBD1 (6 bases). V lost 7 bases to trimming and J lost 0 bases, with 12 bases between them. The CDR3 runs 14 residues. Germline-derived CDR1 and CDR2 are SNHLY and FYNNEI. CDR3 bases: TGTGCCAGCACCAGGACAGACATGAACACTGAAGCTTTCTTT. It yields the protein CASTRTDMNTEAFF.

The chain uses TRBV5-1 and TRBJ1-4, with D perhaps matching TRBD1 (5 bases). CDR1 is SGHRS and CDR2 is YFSETQ in the germline V gene. Trimming took 0 bases from V and 7 from J, leaving 13 bases between them. The CDR3 extends over 15 amino acids. The CDR3 region is CASSLAGAGGEKLFF. As DNA, the CDR3 is TGCGCCAGCAGCTTGGCTGGGGCAGGTGGTGAAAAACTGTTTTTT.

This rearrangement joins TRBV5-1 to TRBJ1-3, with TRBD1 identical over 8 bases. V lost 4 bases to trimming and J lost 2 bases; unmatched junction nucleotides: 14. From germline, CDR1 is SGHRS and CDR2 YFSETQ. CDR3 length: 18 amino acids. CDR3 amino acids: CASSATLVDRGTGNTIYF. For the CDR3, the DNA is TGCGCCAGCAGCGCAACTCTCGTCGACAGGGGTACTGGAAACACCATATATTTT. The full variable domain, with the rest looked up from reference TRBV5-1 and TRBJ1-3, is KAGVTQTPRYLIKTRGQQVTLSCSPISGHRSVSWYQQTPGQGLQFLFEYFSETQRNKGNFPGRFSGRQFSNSRSEMNVSTLELGDSALYLCASSATLVDRGTGNTIYFGEGSWLTVV.

This sequence joins TRBV7-2 and TRBJ2-7; the match to TRBD2 covers 8 bases. The V and J ends lost 2 bases and 3 bases, in that order; junction bases with no gene match: 3. This CDR3 contains 14 residues. Per the germline V gene, CDR1 is SGHTA and CDR2 is FQGNSA. DNA of the CDR3: TGTGCCAGCAGCTTACAGCGGGAGAGCTACGAGCAGTACTTC. It yields the protein CASSLQRESYEQYF.